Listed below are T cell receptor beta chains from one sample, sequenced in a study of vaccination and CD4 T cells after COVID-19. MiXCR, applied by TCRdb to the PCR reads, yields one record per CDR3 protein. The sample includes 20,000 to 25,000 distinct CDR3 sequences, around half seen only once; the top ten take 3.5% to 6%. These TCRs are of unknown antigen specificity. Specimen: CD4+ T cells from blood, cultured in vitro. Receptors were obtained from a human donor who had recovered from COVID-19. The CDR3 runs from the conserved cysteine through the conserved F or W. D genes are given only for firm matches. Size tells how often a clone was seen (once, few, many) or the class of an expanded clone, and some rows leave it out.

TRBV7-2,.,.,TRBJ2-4,TGTGCCAGCAGCTTAGAAGGGGGGGTCTCGAACATTCAGTACTTC,CASSLEGGVSNIQYF
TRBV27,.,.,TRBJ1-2,TGTGCCAGCAGTTTATCCCGGGAACACTATGGCTACACCTTC,CASSLSREHYGYTF
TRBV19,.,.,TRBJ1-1,TGTGCCAGTAGTATGACGGCACTGAACACTGAAGCTTTCTTT,CASSMTALNTEAFF
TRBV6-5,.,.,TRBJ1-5,TGTGCCAGCAGTTCAGGAAGCTTTTATAGCAATCAGCCCCAGCATTTT,CASSSGSFYSNQPQHF
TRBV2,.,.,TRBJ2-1,TGTGCCAGCAGATTAGGGCAGAAATCTAATGAGCAGTTCTTC,CASRLGQKSNEQFF
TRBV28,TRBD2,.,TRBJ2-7,TGTGCCGCCGGGGTCAGCGGGGGCATCTACGAGCAGTACTTC,CAAGVSGGIYEQYF
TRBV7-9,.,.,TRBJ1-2,TGTGCCAGCAGCTTAGTGTCGGGTTCTGATGGCTACACCTTC,CASSLVSGSDGYTF
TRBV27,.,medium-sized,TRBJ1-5,TGTGCCAGCAGTTTATCGGGGGGTCAGCCCCAGCATTTT,CASSLSGGQPQHF
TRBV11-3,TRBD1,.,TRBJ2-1,TGTGCCAGCAGCTTAGCTCGCGACAGGGAGCCCCAAGTCTTC,CASSLARDREPQVF
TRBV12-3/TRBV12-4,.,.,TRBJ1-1,TGTGCCAGCAGTTTCCTGAACACTGAAGCTTTCTTT,CASSFLNTEAFF
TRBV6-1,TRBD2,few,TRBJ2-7,TGTGCCAGCAGCCCTACTAGCGGGAGCTACGAGCAGTACTTC,CASSPTSGSYEQYF
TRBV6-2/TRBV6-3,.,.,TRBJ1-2,TGTGCCAGCAGTCGCGACTCTTTGGGTTATGGCTACACCTTC,CASSRDSLGYGYTF
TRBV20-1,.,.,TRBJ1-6,TGCAGTGCTAGAGAGGGCCGCGGCCCAAATTCACCCCTCCACTTT,CSAREGRGPNSPLHF
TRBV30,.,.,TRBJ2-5,TGTGCCTGGGCTAAGCGGATCCGGGAGACCCAGTACTTC,CAWAKRIRETQYF
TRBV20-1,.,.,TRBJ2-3,TGCAGTGCTAGAGACAGAGTGGGGACAGATACGCAGTATTTT,CSARDRVGTDTQYF
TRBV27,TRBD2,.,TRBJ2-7,TGTGCCAGCAGGCCAAGACTAGCGGGAGTCTACGAGCAGTACTTC,CASRPRLAGVYEQYF
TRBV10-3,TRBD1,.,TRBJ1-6,TGTGCCATCAGTGCGGACAGGACCTCCTATAATTCACCCCTCCACTTT,CAISADRTSYNSPLHF
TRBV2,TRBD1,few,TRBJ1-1,TGTGCCAGCACGGGACAGATCCTGAACACTGAAGCTTTCTTT,CASTGQILNTEAFF
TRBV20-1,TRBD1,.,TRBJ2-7,TGCAGTGCTAACAACAGGGGATGGTACGAGCAGTACTTC,CSANNRGWYEQYF
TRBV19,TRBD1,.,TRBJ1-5,TGTGCCAGTAGTACCTCGACAGGGATCAATCAGCCCCAGCATTTT,CASSTSTGINQPQHF
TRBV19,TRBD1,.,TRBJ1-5,TGTGCCAGTACCAAATACAGGGGGGATAGCAATCAGCCCCAGCATTTT,CASTKYRGDSNQPQHF
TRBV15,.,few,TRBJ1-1,TGTGCCACCAGCAGAGACAGGGAAACGAACACTGAAGCTTTCTTT,CATSRDRETNTEAFF
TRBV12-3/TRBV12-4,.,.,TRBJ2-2,TGTGCCAGCAGTTTAGCGGGATACCCGAACACCGGGGAGCTGTTTTTT,CASSLAGYPNTGELFF
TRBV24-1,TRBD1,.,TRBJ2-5,TGTGCCACCAGTGCCGGCGGCAGGGGGCGGGAGACCCAGTACTTC,CATSAGGRGRETQYF
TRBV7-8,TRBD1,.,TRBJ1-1,TGTGCCAGCAGCTTATCCACAGGGGGGGGCTCTGAAGCTTTCTTT,CASSLSTGGGSEAFF
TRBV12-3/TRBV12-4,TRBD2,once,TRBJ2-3,TGTGCCAGCAGTTTAGAGGCGGGGGGCGTAGATACGCAGTATTTT,CASSLEAGGVDTQYF
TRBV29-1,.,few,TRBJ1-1,TGCAGCGTTCAGGCAGGGCGGGAAGCTTTCTTT,CSVQAGREAFF
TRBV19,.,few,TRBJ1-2,TGTGCCAGTAGTATTCCGAGGGCAGGGGATTATGGCTACACCTTC,CASSIPRAGDYGYTF
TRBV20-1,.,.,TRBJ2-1,TGCAGTGCTAGAGAGCCGCGTGGGTACAATGAGCAGTTCTTC,CSAREPRGYNEQFF
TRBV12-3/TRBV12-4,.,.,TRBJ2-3,TGTGCCAGCAGTTCGATTTTAGGACACACCAGCACAGATACGCAGTATTTT,CASSSILGHTSTDTQYF
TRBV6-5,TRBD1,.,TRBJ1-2,TGTGCCAGCAGTTTTCGGACAGGGGCAGGTGGTGGCTATGGCTACACCTTC,CASSFRTGAGGGYGYTF